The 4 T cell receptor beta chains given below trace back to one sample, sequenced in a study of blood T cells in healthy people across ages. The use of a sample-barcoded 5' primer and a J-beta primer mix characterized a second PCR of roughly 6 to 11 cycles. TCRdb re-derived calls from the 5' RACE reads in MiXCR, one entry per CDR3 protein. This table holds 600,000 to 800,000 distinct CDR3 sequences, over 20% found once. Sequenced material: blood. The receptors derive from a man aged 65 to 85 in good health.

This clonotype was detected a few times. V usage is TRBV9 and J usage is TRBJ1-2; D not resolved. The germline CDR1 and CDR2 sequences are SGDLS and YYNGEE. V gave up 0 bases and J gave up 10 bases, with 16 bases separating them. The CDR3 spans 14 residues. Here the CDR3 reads CASSVAAGLDVYTF. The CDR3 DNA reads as TGTGCCAGCAGCGTAGCCGCAGGCTTGGATGTCTACACCTTC.

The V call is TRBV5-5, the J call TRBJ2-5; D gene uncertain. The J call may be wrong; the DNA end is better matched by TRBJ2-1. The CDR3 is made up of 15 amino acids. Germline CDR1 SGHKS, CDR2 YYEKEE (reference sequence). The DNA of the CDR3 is TGTGCCAGCAGTTCCCCCGCTGGGGTGTTTAATGAGCAGTTCTTC. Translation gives CASSSPAGVFNEQFF.

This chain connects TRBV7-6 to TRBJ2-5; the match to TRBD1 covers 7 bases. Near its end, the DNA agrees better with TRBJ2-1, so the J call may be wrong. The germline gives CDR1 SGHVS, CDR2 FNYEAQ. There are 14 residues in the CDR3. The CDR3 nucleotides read TGTGCCAGCAGCTTCGGACAGGTCAACAATGAGCAGTTCTTC. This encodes CASSFGQVNNEQFF.

CDR3 amino acids: CAIQSSYNEQFF. DNA of the CDR3: TGTGCCATCCAGAGCTCCTACAATGAGCAGTTCTTC. This chain joins TRBV10-3 and TRBJ2-1; D is uncertain. The CDR3 spans 12 residues. Looked up from germline, CDR1 is ENHRY and CDR2 is SYGVKD. V was clipped by 8 bases and J by 0 bases, with 5 bases between them.